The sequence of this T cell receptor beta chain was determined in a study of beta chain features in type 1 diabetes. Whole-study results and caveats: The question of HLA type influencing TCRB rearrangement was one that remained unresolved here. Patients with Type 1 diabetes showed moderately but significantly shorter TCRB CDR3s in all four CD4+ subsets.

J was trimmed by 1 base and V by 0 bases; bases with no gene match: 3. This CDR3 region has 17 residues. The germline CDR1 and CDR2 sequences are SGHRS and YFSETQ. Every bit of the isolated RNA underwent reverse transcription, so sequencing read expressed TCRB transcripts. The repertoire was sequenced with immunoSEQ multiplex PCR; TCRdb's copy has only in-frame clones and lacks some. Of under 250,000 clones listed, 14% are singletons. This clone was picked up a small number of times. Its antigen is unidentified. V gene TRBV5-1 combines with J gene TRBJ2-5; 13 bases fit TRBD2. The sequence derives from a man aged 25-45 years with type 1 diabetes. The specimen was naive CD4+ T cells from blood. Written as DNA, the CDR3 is TGCGCCAGCAGCTTGGGACGGACTAGCGGGGGCCAAGAGACCCAGTACTTC. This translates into CASSLGRTSGGQETQYF. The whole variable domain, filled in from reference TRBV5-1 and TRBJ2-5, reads KAGVTQTPRYLIKTRGQQVTLSCSPISGHRSVSWYQQTPGQGLQFLFEYFSETQRNKGNFPGRFSGRQFSNSRSEMNVSTLELGDSALYLCASSLGRTSGGQETQYFGPGTRLLVL.